The sequence of this TCR beta chain was determined in a study of blood T cell repertoires in COVID-19. About the study: Sites in the United States, Italy and Spain provided acute and convalescent COVID-19 samples. T cells, B-cell-depleted T cells, or PBMCs provided the cDNA or gDNA that served as material.

As handled by the study authors: How many nucleated cells were present was estimated from reference gene primer amplification. Sequenced by immunoSEQ multiplex PCR; TCRdb stores in-frame clones only, minus some. V and J calls and clone size are copied from that table; D and trimming were computed from the DNA. This sample has tens of thousands of clones; about 82% occur once, and the top ten carry around a quarter. The ends lost 1 base at V and 8 bases at J; junction bases unmatched: 11. The CDR3 has 16 residues. The germline gives CDR1 MNHEY, CDR2 SVGEGT. The source material was peripheral blood. The receptor was derived from a human donor in a cohort sampled during active COVID-19. This sequence joins TRBV6-2 or TRBV6-3 and TRBJ2-1; 7 bases fit TRBD2. In DNA form, the CDR3 reads TGTGCCAGCAGTTACTTGTTGCGGGAGCCTGGGGATGAGCAGTTCTTC. The encoded protein is CASSYLLREPGDEQFF.